The entry below gives a single T cell receptor (beta chain) sequence along with its context. What it binds is not known. The sample comes from a study of Ad26.COV2.S vaccination and SARS-CoV-2 variants. The study's findings and limits: Recipients given vaccine exceeded placebo recipients in spike-specific TCR breadth. Breadth, reportedly substantial, characterized the spike-specific CD8+ and CD4+ T cell responses after vaccination. With respect to non-spike TCR breadth, vaccine and placebo recipients were similar. Using TCR breadth and depth analyses may have led to underestimated total T cell responses.

Assay: immunoSEQ multiplex PCR; the TCRdb copy retains only in-frame clones and omits some. In the table there are 85,000 to 120,000 clones, about 78% of which are singletons. Trimming shortened V by 1 base and J by 3 bases, and 7 bases separated the two germline ends. CDR3 length equals 14 residues. Germline V gene sequence: CDR1 PRHDT, CDR2 FYEKMQ (reference sequence). The sequence came from a human donor who had recovered from COVID-19. The sequences come from peripheral blood, collected after recovery from COVID-19. The chain has TRBV13 and TRBJ1-3; D may be TRBD1 (5 bases). CDR3 DNA sequence: TGTGCCAGCAGCTTAGCGGGGGATGGAAACACCATATATTTT. Its protein product is CASSLAGDGNTIYF.